This TCR beta chain was profiled in a study of blood T cell repertoires in COVID-19. In the study overall: Sites in the United States, Italy and Spain provided acute and convalescent COVID-19 samples.

CDR3 length: 15 residues. The ends lost 5 bases at V and 4 bases at J; junction bases unmatched: 7. Germline CDR1 is SGHRS and CDR2 is YFSETQ. Methods used by the authors: Amplification from reference gene primers served as the basis for estimated nucleated cell counts. TCRdb keeps only in-frame clones here, not all; method: immunoSEQ multiplex PCR. V and J calls and clone size are given by that table; D and trimming were obtained from the DNA. Of about 88,000 clones listed, approximately 90% are singletons. Enrolment of Seattle patients took place during active infection, and they were followed longitudinally.

The chain is built from TRBV5-1 and TRBJ2-5, with 11 bases identical to TRBD2. The source of this sequence is a woman aged 55 to 70 with COVID-19, enrolled during active disease. Sequencing was done on a sample of peripheral blood. The CDR3 here is CASRTLAGVLETQYF. CDR3 in DNA: TGCGCCAGCAGGACACTAGCGGGGGTACTAGAGACCCAGTACTTC.